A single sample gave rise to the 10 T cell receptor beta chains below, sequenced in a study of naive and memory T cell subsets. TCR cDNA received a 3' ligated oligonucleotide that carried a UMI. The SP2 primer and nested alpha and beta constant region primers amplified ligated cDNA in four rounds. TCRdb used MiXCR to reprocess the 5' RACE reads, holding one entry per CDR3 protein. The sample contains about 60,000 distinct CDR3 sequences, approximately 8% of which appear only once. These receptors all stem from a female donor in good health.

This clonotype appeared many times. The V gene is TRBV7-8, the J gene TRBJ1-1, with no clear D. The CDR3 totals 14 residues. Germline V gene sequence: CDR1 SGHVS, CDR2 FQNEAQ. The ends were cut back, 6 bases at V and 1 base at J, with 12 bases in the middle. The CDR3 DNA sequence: TGTGCCAGCAGAGAGGTCGGGGAGAACACTGAAGCTTTCTTT. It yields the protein CASREVGENTEAFF.

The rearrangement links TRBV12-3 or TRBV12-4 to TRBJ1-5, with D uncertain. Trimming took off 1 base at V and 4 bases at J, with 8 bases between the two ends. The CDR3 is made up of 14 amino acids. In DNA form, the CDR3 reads TGTGCCAGCAGTTTAGACTGGGAGAATCAGCCCCAGCATTTT. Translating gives CASSLDWENQPQHF.

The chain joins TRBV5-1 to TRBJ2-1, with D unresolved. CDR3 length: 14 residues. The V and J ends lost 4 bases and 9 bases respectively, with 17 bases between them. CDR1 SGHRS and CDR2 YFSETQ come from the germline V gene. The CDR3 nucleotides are TGCGCCAGCAGCGCCACCTCTAGGCCCAGTGAGCAGTTCTTC. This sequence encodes CASSATSRPSEQFF.

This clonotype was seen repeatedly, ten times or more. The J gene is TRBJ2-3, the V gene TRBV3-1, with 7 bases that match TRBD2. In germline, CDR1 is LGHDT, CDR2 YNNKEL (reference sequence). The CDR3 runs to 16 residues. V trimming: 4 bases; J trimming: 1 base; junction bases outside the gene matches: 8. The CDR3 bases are TGTGCCAGCAGCCTTTCCGGACGGGGGGGCACAGATACGCAGTATTTT. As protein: CASSLSGRGGTDTQYF.

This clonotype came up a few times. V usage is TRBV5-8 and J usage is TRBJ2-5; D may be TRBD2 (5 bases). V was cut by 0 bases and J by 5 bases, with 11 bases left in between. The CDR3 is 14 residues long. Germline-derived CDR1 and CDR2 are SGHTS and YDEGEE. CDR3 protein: CASSLVEGFETQYF. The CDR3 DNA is TGTGCCAGCAGCTTGGTTGAGGGTTTTGAGACCCAGTACTTC.

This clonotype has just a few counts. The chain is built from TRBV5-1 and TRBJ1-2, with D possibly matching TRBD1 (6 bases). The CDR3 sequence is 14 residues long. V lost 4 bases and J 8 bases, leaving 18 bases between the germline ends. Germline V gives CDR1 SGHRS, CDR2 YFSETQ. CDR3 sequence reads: CASSHPTGSEGYTF. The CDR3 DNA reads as TGCGCCAGCAGCCATCCGACAGGTTCGGAGGGCTACACCTTC.

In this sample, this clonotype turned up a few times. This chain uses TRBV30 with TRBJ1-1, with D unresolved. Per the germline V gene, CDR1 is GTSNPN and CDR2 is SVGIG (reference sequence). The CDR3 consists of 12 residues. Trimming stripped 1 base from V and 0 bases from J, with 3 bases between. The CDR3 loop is CAWSGLNTEAFF. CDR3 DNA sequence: TGTGCCTGGAGTGGACTGAACACTGAAGCTTTCTTT.

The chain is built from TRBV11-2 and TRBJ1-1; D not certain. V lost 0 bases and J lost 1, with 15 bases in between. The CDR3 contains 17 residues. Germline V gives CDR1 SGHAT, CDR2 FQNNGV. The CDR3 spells CASSLDLTLGKNTEAFF. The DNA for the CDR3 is TGTGCCAGCAGCTTAGATCTTACTTTGGGGAAGAACACTGAAGCTTTCTTT.

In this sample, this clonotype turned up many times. The CDR3 sequence: CASSYSGQEYEQYF. In nucleotides, the CDR3 is TGTGCCAGCAGTTACTCGGGACAGGAGTACGAGCAGTACTTC. V usage is TRBV6-5 and J usage is TRBJ2-7, with 8 bases aligning to TRBD1. Germline values: CDR1 MNHEY, CDR2 SVGAGI. The CDR3 contains 14 residues. J was trimmed by 4 bases and V by 0 bases; bases with no gene match: 2.

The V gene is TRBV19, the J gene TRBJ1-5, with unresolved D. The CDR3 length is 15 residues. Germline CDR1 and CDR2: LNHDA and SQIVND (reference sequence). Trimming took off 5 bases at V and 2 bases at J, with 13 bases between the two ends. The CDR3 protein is CASSAQEGGNQPQHF. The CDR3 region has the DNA TGTGCCAGTAGTGCTCAGGAGGGTGGCAATCAGCCCCAGCATTTT.